The 16 T cell receptor beta chains reported below all come from one sample, sequenced in a study of T-cell reconstitution after alpha-beta-depleted transplantation in children. During its preparation, the TCRbeta library received unique molecular identifiers. TCRdb re-called the PCR reads through MiXCR, storing one row per CDR3 protein. This repertoire shows about 610,000 distinct CDR3 sequences, 25% to 30% found once; its top ten account for around a third. This sample comprised PBMCs, obtained before TCRalphabeta/CD19-depleted stem cell transplant. Receptors were obtained from a boy in the first two years of life with Wiskott-Aldrich syndrome, due to receive a stem cell transplant.

This clonotype was counted a few times. The chain combines TRBV3-1 with TRBJ2-1; 8 nucleotides align to TRBD2. Germline loops: CDR1 LGHDT, CDR2 YNNKEL (reference sequence). The trim removed 1 base at V and 6 bases at J, leaving 11 bases unmatched. This CDR3 spans 17 amino acids. The CDR3 is CASSQVAGTGGSNEQFF. The CDR3 region has the DNA TGTGCCAGCAGCCAAGTAGCTGGGACGGGAGGGTCCAATGAGCAGTTCTTC.

The sample holds a few counts of this clonotype. The V and J genes are TRBV20-1 and TRBJ1-6; 7 nucleotides agree with TRBD1. Germline CDR1 reads DFQATT; CDR2 reads SNEGSKA (reference sequence). V lost 1 base to trimming and J lost 10 bases; unmatched junction nucleotides: 4. The CDR3 is made up of 13 amino acids. This CDR3 is CSARGTGTSPLHF. In DNA form, the CDR3 reads TGCAGTGCTAGAGGGACAGGAACCTCACCCCTCCACTTT.

The chain carries TRBV18 and TRBJ2-7; 7 bases agree with TRBD1. CDR3 length: 14 amino acids. Trimming took 3 bases from V and 2 from J; bases not matched to a gene: 4. In germline, CDR1 is KGHSH, CDR2 LQKENI. CDR3 nucleotide sequence: TGTGCCAGCTCACCGACAGGGAAAACCTACGAGCAGTACTTC. Residues: CASSPTGKTYEQYF.

This clonotype has only a few counts. This rearrangement joins TRBV30 to TRBJ2-5; weak D call: TRBD1 (6 bases). CDR1 and CDR2 (germline): GTSNPN, SVGIG (reference sequence). The ends were cut back, 5 bases at V and 3 bases at J, with 10 bases in the middle. This CDR3 has 12 amino acids. The CDR3 spells CAWGTGKETQYF. The CDR3 DNA is TGTGCCTGGGGAACAGGGAAAGAGACCCAGTACTTC. Full variable domain (outside the CDR3, taken from reference TRBV30 and TRBJ2-5): SQTIHQWPATLVQPVGSPLSLECTVEGTSNPNLYWYRQAAGRGLQLLFYSVGIGQISSEVPQNLSASRPQDRQFILSSKKLLLSDSGFYLCAWGTGKETQYFGPGTRLLVL.

The V call is TRBV20-1, the J call TRBJ1-5; the D gene is possibly TRBD1 (6 bases). The CDR3 is made up of 14 amino acids. Germline assignment: CDR1 DFQATT and CDR2 SNEGSKA (reference sequence). V dropped 6 bases and J dropped 9 bases, with 21 bases sitting between them. CDR3 nucleotides: TGCAGTGCGGCCAAGGGGACACCCAAGGGGCCCCAGCATTTT. Its translation is CSAAKGTPKGPQHF.

The sample holds a few counts of this clonotype. The chain recombines TRBV9 with TRBJ2-2; 12 nucleotides match TRBD2. The CDR3 spans 15 residues. CDR1 is SGDLS, CDR2 YYNGEE, per germline. V gave up 3 bases and J gave up 7 bases; unmatched junction bases: 4. The CDR3 nucleotides are TGTGCCAGCAGCGCCGGACTAGCGGGACTCGGGGAGCTGTTTTTT. As protein: CASSAGLAGLGELFF.

This rearrangement joins TRBV5-1 to TRBJ1-2; 8 positions match TRBD1. V dropped 0 bases and J dropped 4; count of bases not matched to a gene: 11. Germline CDR1 and CDR2: SGHRS and YFSETQ. The CDR3 is 17 amino acids. CDR3 DNA: TGCGCCAGCAGCTTGGGGACAGGGAATCGGTGGACCTATGGCTACACCTTC. This translates into CASSLGTGNRWTYGYTF.

V and J are TRBV7-2 and TRBJ1-2, with unresolved D. The CDR3 has 13 amino acids. Germline values: CDR1 SGHTA, CDR2 FQGNSA. The germline V and J ends were trimmed by 5 bases and 4 bases, with 11 bases remaining between them. CDR3 in amino acids: CASSTEGRYGYTF. In nucleotides, the CDR3 is TGTGCCAGCAGCACAGAAGGACGCTATGGCTACACCTTC.

The chain recombines TRBV11-2 with TRBJ2-1; D is ambiguous. The germline V and J ends were trimmed by 5 bases and 5 bases, with 10 bases remaining between them. The CDR3 sequence is 13 residues long. Per germline, CDR1 SGHAT and CDR2 FQNNGV. The CDR3 here is CASSPYGDNEQFF. The CDR3 bases are TGTGCCAGCAGCCCCTATGGGGACAATGAGCAGTTCTTC. Using reference TRBV11-2 and TRBJ2-1 for the parts outside the CDR3, the full variable domain is EAGVAQSPRYKIIEKRQSVAFWCNPISGHATLYWYQQILGQGPKLLIQFQNNGVVDDSQLPKDRFSAERLKGVDSTLKIQPAKLEDSAVYLCASSPYGDNEQFFGPGTRLTVL.

The chain has TRBV29-1 and TRBJ2-2; D unclear. V dropped 2 bases and J dropped 0 bases, with 10 bases sitting between them. Germline CDR1 and CDR2: SQVTM and ANQGSEA. This CDR3 has 15 residues. This CDR3 reads CSVERLSANTGELFF. The CDR3 DNA follows: TGCAGCGTTGAACGGTTGAGCGCGAACACCGGGGAGCTGTTTTTT.

For this clonotype: One end of the junction varies from germline; a read error may be responsible. This chain links TRBV5-1 with TRBJ2-4, with no clear D. This CDR3 has 13 residues. Germline V gene lookup returns CDR1 SGHRS and CDR2 YFSETQ. Here the CDR3 reads CVSSLVVGPIQYF. The DNA for the CDR3 is TGCGTCAGCAGCTTGGTAGTCGGGCCCATTCAGTACTTC.

The chain is built from TRBV5-1 and TRBJ1-2; perhaps TRBD1 as D (5 bases). Trimming cost V 4 bases and J 10 bases, with 17 bases left between them. The germline V gene has CDR1 SGHRS and CDR2 YFSETQ. CDR3 length: 13 residues. The CDR3 bases are TGCGCCAGCAGCGGCCGGGACCCTGGGAACTACACCTTC. Its protein is CASSGRDPGNYTF. Full variable domain (missing parts from reference TRBV5-1 and TRBJ1-2): KAGVTQTPRYLIKTRGQQVTLSCSPISGHRSVSWYQQTPGQGLQFLFEYFSETQRNKGNFPGRFSGRQFSNSRSEMNVSTLELGDSALYLCASSGRDPGNYTFGSGTRLTVV.

The chain links TRBV5-1 to TRBJ1-2; perhaps TRBD1 as D (5 bases). The CDR3 is 15 residues long. Trimming cost V 4 bases and J 0 bases, with 13 bases left between them. Germline CDR1 is SGHRS and CDR2 is YFSETQ. In DNA, the CDR3 is TGCGCCAGCAGCGAGCGGGACGGAGCTAACTATGGCTACACCTTC. Encoded protein: CASSERDGANYGYTF.

This clonotype was seen more than once but under ten times. This chain connects TRBV30 to TRBJ2-1; D is unresolved. Trimming shortened V by 0 bases and J by 6 bases, and 9 bases separated the two germline ends. The CDR3 runs 13 residues. The germline V gene has CDR1 GTSNPN and CDR2 SVGIG (reference sequence). The CDR3: CAWSVRQTNEQFF. The CDR3 nucleotides are TGTGCCTGGAGTGTACGGCAGACCAATGAGCAGTTCTTC.

The sample holds a few counts of this clonotype. The chain employs TRBV12-3 or TRBV12-4 and TRBJ1-2; 12 nucleotides agree with TRBD1. Losses at the gene ends were 4 bases for V and 4 bases for J; bases not matched to a gene: 10. The CDR3 length is 17 residues. The DNA for the CDR3 is TGTGCCAGCAGTTGGGGGGACAGGGGGCGGACTGGCTATGGCTACACCTTC. Translated: CASSWGDRGRTGYGYTF.

The genes are TRBV4-1 and TRBJ2-5, with D perhaps TRBD2 (5 bases). CDR3 length equals 16 residues. From germline, CDR1 is MGHRA and CDR2 YSYEKL. Trimming removed 0 bases at V and 2 bases at J, with 13 bases between. CDR3 in amino acids: CASSQERVDYQETQYF. The CDR3, as DNA: TGCGCCAGCAGCCAAGAGCGAGTAGACTATCAAGAGACCCAGTACTTC.